The rows below give T cell receptor beta chains drawn from one sample of a study of regulatory T cells in long-lasting Graves disease. TCRdb used MiXCR to reprocess the multiplex PCR reads, holding one entry per CDR3 protein. This sample has about 290,000 distinct CDR3 sequences; around 20% occur once, and the top ten carry around 50%. The sequences come from peripheral blood mononuclear cells (PBMCs), collected when the disease was refractory, from a patient treated with antithyroid drugs. These TCRs come from a female donor with Graves disease. Each CDR3 is given with its conserved first and last residue. D genes are given only for firm matches. Not every row has a clone size; where given, it reads once, few, many or a size class.

d_call j_call cdr3_length v_call clone_size cdr3_nt cdr3_aa
. TRBJ2-2 16 TRBV20-1 many TGCAGTGCTAGAGATGACGGAGCGGGCGCCACCGGGGAGCTGTTTTTT CSARDDGAGATGELFF
TRBD1 TRBJ1-2 13 TRBV6-4 . TGTGCCAGCAGCCGGGGACAGGGTTGGGGCTACACCTTC CASSRGQGWGYTF
TRBD2 TRBJ2-5 14 TRBV20-1 many TGCAGTGCCTGGACTAGACTCGTCGGAGAGACCCAGTACTTC CSAWTRLVGETQYF
. TRBJ2-1 13 TRBV28 . TGTGCCAGCAGTTTAGCGGCTCGCAATGAGCAGTTCTTC CASSLAARNEQFF
TRBD1 TRBJ2-1 16 TRBV7-8 . TGTGCCAGCAGGTCAGAGCCCGGACAGGGCCACAATGAGCAGTTCTTC CASRSEPGQGHNEQFF
. TRBJ1-1 13 TRBV5-1 . TGCGCCAGCAGCTTGAGCGCGAACACTGAAGCTTTCTTT CASSLSANTEAFF
. TRBJ1-6 14 TRBV25-1 once TGTGCCAGCAGTGATTCCAGGGCGGATTCACCCCTCCACTTT CASSDSRADSPLHF
. TRBJ1-1 12 TRBV5-5 few TGTGCCAGCAGCTTCGGGGAGCTTGAAGCTTTCTTT CASSFGELEAFF
. TRBJ1-3 13 TRBV7-2 . TGTGCCAGCGGTGGGGCTTCTGGAAACACCATATATTTT CASGGASGNTIYF
TRBD1 TRBJ2-7 15 TRBV28 many TGTGCCAGCAGTTTAGAGGGACAGGGTCTTCACGAGCAGTACTTC CASSLEGQGLHEQYF